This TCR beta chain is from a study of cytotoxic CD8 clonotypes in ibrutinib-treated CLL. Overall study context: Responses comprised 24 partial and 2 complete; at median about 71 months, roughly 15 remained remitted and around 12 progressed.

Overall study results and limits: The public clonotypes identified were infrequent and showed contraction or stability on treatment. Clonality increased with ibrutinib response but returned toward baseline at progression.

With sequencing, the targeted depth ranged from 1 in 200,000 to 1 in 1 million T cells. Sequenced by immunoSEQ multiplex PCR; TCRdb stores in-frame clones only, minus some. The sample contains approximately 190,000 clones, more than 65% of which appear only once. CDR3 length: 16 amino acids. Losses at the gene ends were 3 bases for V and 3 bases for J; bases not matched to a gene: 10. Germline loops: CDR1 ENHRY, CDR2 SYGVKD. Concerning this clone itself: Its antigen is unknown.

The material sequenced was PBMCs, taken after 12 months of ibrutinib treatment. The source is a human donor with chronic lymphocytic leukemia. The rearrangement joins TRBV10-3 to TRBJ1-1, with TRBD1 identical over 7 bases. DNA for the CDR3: TGTGCCATCAGTGACCCCCCGGACAGGCGGTACACTGAAGCTTTCTTT. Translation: CAISDPPDRRYTEAFF.